This T cell receptor beta chain was observed in a study of pediatric ulcerative colitis. Whole-study results and caveats: Acute severe colitis showed lower rectal diversity from clonal expansions. A couple of patients' blood samples yielded substantially fewer templates. Compared with controls, ulcerative colitis showed greater blood-rectum clone sharing.

Points on this clone: Its matching antigen is unknown.

The CDR3 is 13 residues long. V lost 7 bases to trimming and J lost 5 bases, with 17 bases between them. Germline loops: CDR1 SQVTM, CDR2 ANQGSEA. Each sample received Survey-level depth of up to 500,000 reads. Produced via immunoSEQ multiplex PCR; TCRdb's table is partial and in-frame only. In the table there are about 36,000 clones, approximately 87% of which are singletons. The sample comprised blood. This rearrangement joins TRBV29-1 to TRBJ2-5; a possible D gene is TRBD2 (6 bases). The TCR was taken from a girl aged 10-17 years with moderate ulcerative colitis. CDR3 coding DNA: TGCAGCGCCTACAAGGGTCGGGGGGAGACCCAGTACTTC. Protein product: CSAYKGRGETQYF. Filled out from reference TRBV29-1 and TRBJ2-5, the complete variable domain reads SAVISQKPSRDICQRGTSLTIQCQVDSQVTMMFWYRQQPGQSLTLIATANQGSEATYESGFVIDKFPISRPNLTFSTLTVSNMSPEDSSIYLCSAYKGRGETQYFGPGTRLLVL.